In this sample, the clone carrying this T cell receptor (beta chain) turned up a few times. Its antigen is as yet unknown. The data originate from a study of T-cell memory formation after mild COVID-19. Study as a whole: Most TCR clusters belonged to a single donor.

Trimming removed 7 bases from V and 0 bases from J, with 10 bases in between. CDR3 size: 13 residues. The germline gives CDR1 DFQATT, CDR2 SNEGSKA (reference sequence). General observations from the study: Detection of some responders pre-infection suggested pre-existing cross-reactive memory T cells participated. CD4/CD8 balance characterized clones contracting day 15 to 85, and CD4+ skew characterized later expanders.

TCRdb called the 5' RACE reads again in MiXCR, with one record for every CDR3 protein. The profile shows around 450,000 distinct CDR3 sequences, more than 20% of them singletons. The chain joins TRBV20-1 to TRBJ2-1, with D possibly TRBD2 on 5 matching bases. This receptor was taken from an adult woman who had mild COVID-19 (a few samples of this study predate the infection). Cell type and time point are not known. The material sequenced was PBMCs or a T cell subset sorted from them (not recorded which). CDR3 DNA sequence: TGCAGTGTCAGAGGGAGCTCCTACAATGAGCAGTTCTTC. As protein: CSVRGSSYNEQFF.